These 18 T cell receptor beta chains were sequenced from one sample in a study of CD8+CD57+ T cells in acquired aplastic anemia. CDR3 and TCR beta VDJ profiling relied on genomic DNA as the template. MiXCR, run by TCRdb on the reads, gives a single entry per CDR3 protein. The table lists hundreds of thousands of distinct CDR3 sequences, 65% to 75% of them singletons. The sample comprised sorted CD4+, CD8+, or CD8+CD57+ T cells (not recorded which) from PBMCs. The receptor source for this set is a human donor in good health, serving as a control.

In regard to this clonotype: Relative to the germline gene, one junction end is altered; a read error may explain this. The genes are TRBV10-3 and TRBJ1-1, with 10 bases fitting TRBD1. The CDR3 contains 15 residues. Germline V CDR1 and CDR2: ENHRY, SYGVKD. CDR3 residues: CAIGSGQGMNTEAFF. The CDR3 DNA follows: TGTGCCATCGGCTCGGGACAGGGGATGAACACTGAGGCTTTCTTT.

This clonotype was picked up one time. CDR3 sequence (DNA): TGCGCCAGCAGACAAGGGAGGAGCAATCAGCCCCAGCATTTT. Translation: CASRQGRSNQPQHF. V and J are TRBV10-2 and TRBJ1-5, with D unresolved. The CDR3 runs 14 residues. Looked up from germline, CDR1 is WSHSY and CDR2 is SAAADI. V was cut by 6 bases and J by 1 base, with 10 bases left in between.

This clonotype was seen just once. V and J are TRBV6-5 and TRBJ1-1; D is perhaps TRBD1 (6 bases). The CDR3 spans 16 residues. Trimming shortened V by 0 bases and J by 4 bases, and 15 bases separated the two germline ends. CDR1 MNHEY and CDR2 SVGAGI come from the germline V gene. In nucleotides, the CDR3 is TGTGCCAGCAGTTACTCAGGGGGGCGTCAGTCCACTGAAGCTTTCTTT. Its translation is CASSYSGGRQSTEAFF.

As to this clonotype: One end of the junction fails to match germline, which may point to a read error. The rearrangement joins TRBV20-1 to TRBJ1-3, with unresolved D. Germline CDR1 DFQATT, CDR2 SNEGSKA (reference sequence). CDR3 length: 12 amino acids. The CDR3: CSVESGGNNIYF. DNA of the CDR3: TGCAGTGTTGAAAGTGGCGGAAACAACATATATTTT.

This rearrangement joins TRBV7-2 to TRBJ2-2; a possible D gene is TRBD2 (5 bases). There are 15 residues in the CDR3. Trimming left V 5 bases short and J 14 bases short, with 24 bases between. In germline, CDR1 is SGHTA, CDR2 FQGNSA. As DNA, the CDR3 is TGTGCCAGCAGCGGGCAGGCTAGCAGCACTGAGGCCCTGTTTTTT. Amino acids: CASSGQASSTEALFF.

This clonotype occurred a few times. The chain has TRBV6-1 and TRBJ1-2, with 8 bases fitting TRBD1. Per germline, CDR1 MNHNS and CDR2 SASEGT. Losses at the gene ends were 6 bases for V and 2 bases for J; bases not matched to a gene: 11. The CDR3 is 16 amino acids. The CDR3 nucleotides read TGTGCCAGCAGGTTGGGGACAGGATCCCGAAACTATGGCTACACCTTC. It encodes CASRLGTGSRNYGYTF.

The chain recombines TRBV7-2 with TRBJ2-7; D is uncertain. The CDR3 contains 15 residues. V shed 5 bases and J shed 12 bases, with 26 bases lying between them. CDR1 is SGHTA, CDR2 FQGNSA, per germline. The chain's CDR3 is CASSPRLGGSGNTYF. The CDR3 nucleotides read TGTGCCAGCAGCCCAAGGCTCGGCGGCTCTGGAAACACGTACTTC.

This clonotype was recorded many times. The junction and the germline gene differ at one end; a read error may be behind it. The V gene is TRBV7-2, the J gene TRBJ2-7, with D possibly TRBD2 on 5 matching bases. In germline, CDR1 is SGHTA, CDR2 FQGNSA. The CDR3 is 14 residues long. The chain's CDR3 is CASRLARGSYEQYF. The CDR3 bases are TGTGCCAGCAGATTAGCCCGGGGATCTTACGAGCAGTACTTC.

As for this clonotype: Here the CDR3 omits its conserved ending phenylalanine or tryptophan, so a read error is the likely source. This sequence joins TRBV2 and TRBJ1-4, with 8 bases identical to TRBD1. The CDR3 is 15 residues long. Per the germline V gene, CDR1 is SNHLY and CDR2 is FYNNEI. CDR3 amino acids: CASSRPGQDDEILFL. CDR3 sequence (DNA): TGTGCCAGCAGCCGACCGGGACAGGATGATGAAATACTGTTTTTA.

The chain joins TRBV7-8 to TRBJ2-7; D possibly matches TRBD1 or TRBD2 (5 bases each). Germline-derived CDR1 and CDR2 are SGHVS and FQNEAQ. The CDR3 covers 14 residues. V was trimmed by 9 bases and J by 1 base, leaving 16 bases between them. The CDR3 DNA follows: TGTGCCAGTAGGGACCGCGCGCGGTCCTACGAGCAGTACTTC. Translating it yields CASRDRARSYEQYF.

About this clonotype itself: At one boundary the junction diverges from the germline segment, which might be a read error. V and J are TRBV20-1 and TRBJ2-5; the match to TRBD2 covers 8 bases. Germline assignment: CDR1 DFQATT and CDR2 SNEGSKA (reference sequence). The CDR3 length is 15 residues. The CDR3 region has the DNA TGCAGTGCTAGCGGGGGGGATATCTCTCAAGAGGCCCAGTACTTC. This encodes CSASGGDISQEAQYF.

V usage is TRBV19 and J usage is TRBJ1-2; D is unresolved. CDR1 is LNHDA and CDR2 is SQIVND in the germline V gene (reference sequence). The CDR3 has 14 amino acids. V lost 6 bases to trimming and J lost 1 base, with 12 bases between them. The CDR3 nucleotides are TGTGCCAGTAGGGTATTGCGGGGTAACTATGGCTACACCTTC. It specifies CASRVLRGNYGYTF.

J is TRBJ1-2 and V is TRBV20-1; the D gene is possibly TRBD1 (5 bases). Per germline, CDR1 DFQATT and CDR2 SNEGSKA (reference sequence). The CDR3 runs to 14 residues. Trimming removed 5 bases from V and 6 bases from J, with 19 bases in between. Here the CDR3 reads CSASLGASRDGYTF. CDR3 DNA sequence: TGCAGTGCTTCCCTTGGGGCCAGTCGAGATGGCTACACCTTC.

The rearrangement links TRBV7-8 to TRBJ1-2; possible D gene TRBD1, 5 bases. V lost 6 bases and J lost 8, with 19 bases in between. Germline CDR1 is SGHVS and CDR2 is FQNEAQ. The CDR3 totals 14 residues. Here the CDR3 reads CASSVYRSPGGYTF. The CDR3 coding sequence is TGTGCCAGCAGTGTATACAGGTCCCCTGGCGGCTACACCTTC. Combining the CDR3 with reference TRBV7-8 and TRBJ1-2 gives the whole variable domain GAGVSQSPRYKVAKRGQDVALRCDPISGHVSLFWYQQALGQGPEFLTYFQNEAQLDKSGLPSDRFFAERPEGSVSTLKIQRTQQEDSAVYLCASSVYRSPGGYTFGSGTRLTVV.

This clonotype was seen many times. This chain connects TRBV30 to TRBJ1-2; TRBD1 matches at 8 bases. CDR1 GTSNPN and CDR2 SVGIG come from the germline V gene (reference sequence). V dropped 6 bases and J dropped 5; count of bases not matched to a gene: 14. The CDR3 sequence is 15 residues long. In DNA form, the CDR3 reads TGTGCCTGCACTACCGGACAGGGCCCAAGGTATGGCTACACCTTC. As protein: CACTTGQGPRYGYTF.

Of note for this clonotype: Germline and junction disagree at one end, which may indicate a read error. The J gene is TRBJ1-1, the V gene TRBV7-7, with D maybe TRBD1 (5 bases). CDR3 length equals 14 residues. In germline, CDR1 is SSHAT, CDR2 FNYEAQ (reference sequence). The CDR3 sequence is CASNAGGTGKNTEF. The CDR3 DNA reads as TGTGCTAGCAACGCCGGGGGAACGGGAAAGAACACTGAATTT.

This clonotype was detected ten times or more. The rearrangement links TRBV5-8 to TRBJ2-1; 8 bases line up with TRBD1. There are 14 residues in the CDR3. Germline V CDR1 and CDR2: SGHTS, YDEGEE. J lost 8 bases, V lost 2 bases, and 6 bases had no gene match. For the CDR3, the DNA is TGTGCCAGCAGCTTCACGATGACAGGGGATGAGCAGTTCTTC. Amino acid sequence: CASSFTMTGDEQFF.

This clonotype has at least ten counts. The chain is built from TRBV3-1 and TRBJ1-6, with no clear D. Germline CDR1 LGHDT, CDR2 YNNKEL (reference sequence). The CDR3 is 13 amino acids. V was trimmed by 1 base and J by 10 bases, leaving 8 bases between them. CDR3 sequence reads: CASSQVDRSPLHF. The CDR3 DNA is TGTGCCAGCAGCCAAGTTGACCGATCACCCCTCCACTTT.